A single sample is the source of the 9 T cell receptor beta chains below, sequenced in a study of metastatic and nonmetastatic thyroid tumors. TCRdb re-clonotyped the PCR reads via MiXCR. The table lists tens of thousands of clones, around a quarter of them singletons. Ahead of thyroid surgery, no patient had received treatment of any kind. The material sequenced was blood. Receptor source: a female donor with papillary thyroid cancer or a benign thyroid nodule (not recorded which). Some clones in this sample may be carry-over from other donors' samples.

This clone was seen at least ten times. The gene calls are TRBV6-1 and TRBJ2-3; the D is unclear. The CDR3 spans 12 residues. The ends were cut back, 7 bases at V and 3 bases at J, with 8 bases in the middle. From germline, CDR1 is MNHNS and CDR2 SASEGT. This CDR3 reads CASTEVTDTQYF. CDR3 DNA sequence: TGTGCCAGCACGGAAGTTACAGATACGCAGTATTTT.

As regards this clone: An end of the junction does not agree with germline; a read error may underlie this. The chain recombines TRBV6-1 with TRBJ2-2; 7 bases agree with TRBD1. The CDR3 runs 15 residues. Germline V gives CDR1 MNHNS, CDR2 SASEGT. CDR3 bases: TGTGCCAGCAGTCCAGTTGGGACAGCCACCGGTGAGCTGTTTTTT. Amino acid sequence: CASSPVGTATGELFF.

In this sample, this clone is medium-sized (0.01 to 0.1%). The gene calls are TRBV12-3 or TRBV12-4 and TRBJ1-5, with 7 nucleotides matching TRBD1. The CDR3 consists of 15 residues. V was pared by 2 bases and J by 3 bases, with 4 bases of the junction left unmatched. The CDR3 is CASSLTGQNNQPQHF. DNA for the CDR3: TGTGCCAGCAGTTTAACGGGACAGAACAATCAGCCCCAGCATTTT.

This clone was detected many times. This chain connects TRBV19 to TRBJ1-2, with D unresolved. The CDR3 covers 12 residues. Germline V gene data show CDR1 as LNHDA and CDR2 as SQIVND (reference sequence). V was pared by 10 bases and J by 8 bases, with 17 bases between. The CDR3 loop is CATEKGTGGYTF. Written as DNA, the CDR3 is TGTGCCACCGAGAAGGGTACTGGCGGCTACACCTTC.

This clone occurred many times. J is TRBJ2-1 and V is TRBV9; possibly TRBD1 for D (5 bases). The germline CDR1 and CDR2 sequences are SGDLS and YYNGEE. This CDR3 is built from 15 residues. V was trimmed by 4 bases and J by 0 bases, leaving 11 bases between them. The chain's CDR3 is CASSQDTSSYNEQFF. In nucleotides, the CDR3 is TGTGCCAGCAGCCAGGACACCTCCTCCTACAATGAGCAGTTCTTC.

The genes are TRBV6-5 and TRBJ2-5; the match to TRBD2 covers 7 bases. The last part of the DNA fits TRBJ2-1 better; the J call may be wrong. Germline CDR1 reads MNHEY; CDR2 reads SVGAGI. This CDR3 contains 15 residues. The CDR3 nucleotides read TGTGCCAGCAGTTATCGGCGGGAGATCCACAATGAGCAGTTCTTC. It yields the protein CASSYRREIHNEQFF.

Details on this clone: One junction end does not reproduce the germline sequence, and a read error may be involved. The genes are TRBV27 and TRBJ1-5; D may be TRBD1 (6 bases). The CDR3 loop spans 15 amino acids. Germline CDR1 MNHEY, CDR2 SMNVEV (reference sequence). The chain's CDR3 is CATPRGVRDNQPHHF. In DNA form, the CDR3 reads TGTGCCACCCCCAGGGGAGTTAGGGACAATCAGCCCCATCATTTT.

V gene TRBV9 combines with J gene TRBJ2-7; D not resolved. There are 13 residues in the CDR3. Per the germline V gene, CDR1 is SGDLS and CDR2 is YYNGEE. Trimming took off 4 bases at V and 4 bases at J, with 12 bases between the two ends. The CDR3 region is CASSSNQGYEQYF. CDR3 bases: TGTGCCAGCAGCTCAAATCAAGGGTACGAGCAGTACTTC.

This clone has a count of ten or more. The chain has TRBV11-2 and TRBJ2-7; D is perhaps TRBD1 (6 bases). Germline CDR1 SGHAT, CDR2 FQNNGV. V was trimmed by 4 bases and J by 2 bases, leaving 18 bases between them. This CDR3 comprises 16 residues. This CDR3 is CASSYIGTILTYEQYF. The CDR3 DNA sequence: TGTGCCAGCAGCTATATCGGGACAATCCTCACCTACGAGCAGTACTTC.